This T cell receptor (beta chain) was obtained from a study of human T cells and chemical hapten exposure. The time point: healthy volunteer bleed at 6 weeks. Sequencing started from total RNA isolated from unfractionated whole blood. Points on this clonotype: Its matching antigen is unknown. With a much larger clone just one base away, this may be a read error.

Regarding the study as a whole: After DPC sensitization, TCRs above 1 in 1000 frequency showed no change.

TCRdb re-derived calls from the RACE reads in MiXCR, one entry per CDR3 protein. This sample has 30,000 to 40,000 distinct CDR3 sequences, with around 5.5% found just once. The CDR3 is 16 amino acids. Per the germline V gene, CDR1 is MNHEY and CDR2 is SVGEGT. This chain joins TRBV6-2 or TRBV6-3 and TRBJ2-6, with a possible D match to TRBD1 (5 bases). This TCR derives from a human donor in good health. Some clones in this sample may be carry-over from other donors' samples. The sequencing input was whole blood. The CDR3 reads CASSYPTLSGANVPTF. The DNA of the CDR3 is TGTGCCAGCAGCTACCCAACCCTGTCTGGGGCCAACGTCCCGACTTTC.